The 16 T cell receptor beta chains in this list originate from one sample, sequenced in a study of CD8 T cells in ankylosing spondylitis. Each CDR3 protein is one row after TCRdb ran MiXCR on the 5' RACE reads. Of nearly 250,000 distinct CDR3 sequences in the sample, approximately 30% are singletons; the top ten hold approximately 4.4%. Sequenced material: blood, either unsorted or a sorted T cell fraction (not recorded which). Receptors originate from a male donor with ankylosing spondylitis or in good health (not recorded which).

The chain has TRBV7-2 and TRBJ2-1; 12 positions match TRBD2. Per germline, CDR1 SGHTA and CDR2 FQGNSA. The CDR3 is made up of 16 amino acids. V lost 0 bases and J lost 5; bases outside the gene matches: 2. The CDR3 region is CASSLALAGGDNEQFF. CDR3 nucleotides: TGTGCCAGCAGCTTAGCCCTAGCGGGGGGGGACAATGAGCAGTTCTTC. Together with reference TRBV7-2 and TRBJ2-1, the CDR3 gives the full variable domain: GAGVSQSPSNKVTEKGKDVELRCDPISGHTALYWYRQSLGQGLEFLIYFQGNSAPDKSGLPSDRFSAERTGGSVSTLTIQRTQQEDSAVYLCASSLALAGGDNEQFFGPGTRLTVL.

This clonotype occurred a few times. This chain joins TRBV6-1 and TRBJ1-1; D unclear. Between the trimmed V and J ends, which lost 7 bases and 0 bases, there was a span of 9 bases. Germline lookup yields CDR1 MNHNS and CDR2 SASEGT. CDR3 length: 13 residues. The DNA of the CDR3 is TGTGCCAGCACACGCTCATTGAACACTGAAGCTTTCTTT. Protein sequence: CASTRSLNTEAFF.

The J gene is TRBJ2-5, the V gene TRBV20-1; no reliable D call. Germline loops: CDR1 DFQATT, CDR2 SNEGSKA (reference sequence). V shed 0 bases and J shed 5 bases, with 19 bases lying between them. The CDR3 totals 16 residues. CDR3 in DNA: TGCAGTGCTAGAGATTCAGCGACAACCTTGTGGGAGACCCAGTACTTC. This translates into CSARDSATTLWETQYF.

CDR3 bases: TGTGCCAGCAGCTCCCTCCGGGGACTCCCCTCCTACGAGCAGTACTTC. Amino acids: CASSSLRGLPSYEQYF. V and J are TRBV11-2 and TRBJ2-7, with D possibly being TRBD2 (6 bases). Per the germline V gene, CDR1 is SGHAT and CDR2 is FQNNGV. The germline V and J ends were trimmed by 4 bases and 0 bases, with 16 bases remaining between them. The CDR3 consists of 16 residues.

This CDR3 is CSASLTGLNEQFF. The CDR3 coding sequence is TGCAGTGCTAGCCTGACAGGGCTCAATGAGCAGTTCTTC. The chain joins TRBV20-1 to TRBJ2-1; 7 nucleotides line up with TRBD1. V was pared by 3 bases and J by 6 bases, with 5 bases of the junction left unmatched. This CDR3 has 13 amino acids. Germline CDR1 DFQATT, CDR2 SNEGSKA (reference sequence).

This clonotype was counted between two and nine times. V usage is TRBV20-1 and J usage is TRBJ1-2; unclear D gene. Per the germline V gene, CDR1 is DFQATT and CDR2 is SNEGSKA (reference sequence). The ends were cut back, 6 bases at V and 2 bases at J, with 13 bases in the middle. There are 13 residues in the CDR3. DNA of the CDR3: TGCAGTGCGACGTCGAATATGAACTATGGCTACACCTTC. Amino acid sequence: CSATSNMNYGYTF.

CDR3 sequence (DNA): TGTGCCAGTAACAGGGGCGGCGACTATGGCTACACCTTC. This translates into CASNRGGDYGYTF. The chain has TRBV9 and TRBJ1-2; 7 nucleotides line up with TRBD1. The CDR3 runs 13 residues. With 8 bases clipped from V and 3 bases from J, the junction kept 7 bases outside the gene matches. Germline CDR1 and CDR2: SGDLS and YYNGEE.

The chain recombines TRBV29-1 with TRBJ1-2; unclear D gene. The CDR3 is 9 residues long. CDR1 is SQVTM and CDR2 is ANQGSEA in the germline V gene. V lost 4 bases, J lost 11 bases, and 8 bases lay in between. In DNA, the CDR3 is TGCAGCGTTGCCCTTCCTTACACCTTC. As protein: CSVALPYTF. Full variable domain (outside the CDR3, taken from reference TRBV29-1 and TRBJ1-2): SAVISQKPSRDICQRGTSLTIQCQVDSQVTMMFWYRQQPGQSLTLIATANQGSEATYESGFVIDKFPISRPNLTFSTLTVSNMSPEDSSIYLCSVALPYTFGSGTRLTVV.

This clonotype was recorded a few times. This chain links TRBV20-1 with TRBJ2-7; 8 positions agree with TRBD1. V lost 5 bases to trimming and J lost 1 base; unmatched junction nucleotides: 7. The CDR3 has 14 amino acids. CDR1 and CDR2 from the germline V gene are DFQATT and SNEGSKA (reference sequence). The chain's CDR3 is CSAAPTGASYEQYF. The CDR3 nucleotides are TGCAGTGCTGCTCCGACAGGGGCATCCTACGAGCAGTACTTC.

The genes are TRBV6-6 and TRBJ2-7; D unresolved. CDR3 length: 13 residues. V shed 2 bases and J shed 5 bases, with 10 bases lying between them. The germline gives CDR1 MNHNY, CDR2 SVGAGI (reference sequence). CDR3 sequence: CASSYKPVDEQYF. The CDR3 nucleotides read TGTGCCAGCAGTTACAAGCCGGTGGACGAGCAGTACTTC.

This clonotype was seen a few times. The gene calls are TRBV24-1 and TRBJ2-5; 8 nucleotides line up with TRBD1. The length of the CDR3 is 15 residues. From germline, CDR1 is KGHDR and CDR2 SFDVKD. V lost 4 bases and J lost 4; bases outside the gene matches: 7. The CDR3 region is CATSDPTGDGETQYF. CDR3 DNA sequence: TGTGCCACCAGTGACCCGACAGGGGACGGAGAGACCCAGTACTTC.

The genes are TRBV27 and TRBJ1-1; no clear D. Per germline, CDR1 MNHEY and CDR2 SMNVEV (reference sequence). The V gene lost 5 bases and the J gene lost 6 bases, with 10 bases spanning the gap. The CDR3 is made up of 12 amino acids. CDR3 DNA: TGTGCCAGCAGTCCCGCCGGCTCTGAAGCTTTCTTT. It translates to CASSPAGSEAFF.

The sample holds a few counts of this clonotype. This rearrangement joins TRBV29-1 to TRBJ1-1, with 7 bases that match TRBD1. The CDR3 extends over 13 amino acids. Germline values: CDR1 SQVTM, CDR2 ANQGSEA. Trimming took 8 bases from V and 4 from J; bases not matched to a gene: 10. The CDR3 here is CSTRQGRGTEAFF. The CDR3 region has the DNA TGCAGCACCCGACAGGGTCGGGGCACTGAAGCTTTCTTT.

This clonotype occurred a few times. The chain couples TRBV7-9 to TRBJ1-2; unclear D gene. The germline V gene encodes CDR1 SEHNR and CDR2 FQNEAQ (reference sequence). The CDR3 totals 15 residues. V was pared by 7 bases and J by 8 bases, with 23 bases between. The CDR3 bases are TGTGCCAGCACCATCGTCGAGGGCAGCCCTAAGGGCTACACCTTC. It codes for CASTIVEGSPKGYTF.

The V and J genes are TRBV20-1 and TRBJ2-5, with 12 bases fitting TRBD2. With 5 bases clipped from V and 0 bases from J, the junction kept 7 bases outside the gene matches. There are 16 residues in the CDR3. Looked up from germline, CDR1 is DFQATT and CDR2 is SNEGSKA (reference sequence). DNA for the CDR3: TGCAGTGCTCCAAGACTAGCGGGGGCCAACCAAGAGACCCAGTACTTC. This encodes CSAPRLAGANQETQYF.

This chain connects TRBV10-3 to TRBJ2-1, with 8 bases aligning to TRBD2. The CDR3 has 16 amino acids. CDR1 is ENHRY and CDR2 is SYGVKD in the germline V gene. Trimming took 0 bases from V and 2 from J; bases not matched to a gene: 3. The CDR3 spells CAISESVAGTYNEQFF. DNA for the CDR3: TGTGCCATCAGTGAGTCAGTAGCGGGGACCTACAATGAGCAGTTCTTC.